This T cell receptor (beta chain) emerged from a study of blood T cells in healthy people across ages. The study's findings and limits: With naive T cell percentage, TCR beta diversity showed a strong correlation. The study found more naive CD4+ cells and higher diversity in long-lived than aged donors.

A second PCR, run for about 7 to 11 cycles, used a sample-barcoded 5' primer plus a J-beta primer mix. Through a template-switch adaptor with 12 random nucleotides, each cDNA molecule received a tag. One entry per CDR3 protein results from TCRdb running MiXCR on the 5' RACE reads. The table includes over a million distinct CDR3 sequences, 45% detected once. Between the trimmed V and J ends, which lost 1 base and 4 bases, there was a span of 16 bases. CDR1 and CDR2 from the germline V gene are DFQATT and SNEGSKA (reference sequence). This CDR3 spans 15 amino acids. Per-sample PBMC isolation yielded at least 6.5 million cells. Worth noting for this clonotype: Its specificity is unknown.

The sequenced material came from blood. This receptor was taken from a woman aged 55-69 years in good health. The chain couples TRBV20-1 to TRBJ1-2, with a weak D call TRBD1 (5 bases). DNA for the CDR3: TGCAGTGCTAGAGTGGGGGGGGATTCCGGCTATGGCTACACCTTC. As protein: CSARVGGDSGYGYTF.